This T cell receptor (beta chain) was identified during a study of CD8 T cells in ankylosing spondylitis. TCRdb analysed the 5' RACE reads with MiXCR anew, one entry per CDR3 protein. The data hold about 150,000 distinct CDR3 sequences, with more than 40% observed a single time. The CDR3 contains 13 residues. From germline, CDR1 is SQVTM and CDR2 ANQGSEA. The V gene end was trimmed by 7 bases and the J gene end by 3 bases; junction bases not matched to a gene: 5. The chain joins TRBV29-1 to TRBJ2-1; 8 nucleotides agree with TRBD2. Sequencing input: synovial fluid, either unsorted or a sorted T cell fraction (not recorded which). This clonotype was obtained from a male donor with ankylosing spondylitis. As DNA, the CDR3 is TGCAGCGATTTAGCGGGAAACTACAATGAGCAGTTCTTC. It translates to CSDLAGNYNEQFF.